This entry describes one TCR beta chain. Its antigen is as yet unknown. This sample stems from a study of shared clonotypes between healthy human individuals. As for the study in general: Plates per donor: three CD4 naive, three CD4 memory, two CD8 naive, one CD8 memory.

Sorted-subset replicate PCRs used 200 ng of genomic DNA. This amount corresponded to approximately 30,000 T cell genomes. The assay was immunoSEQ multiplex PCR, and TCRdb's table has in-frame clones only and misses some. The sample shows roughly 300,000 clones, roughly 80% of them seen only once. General observations from the study: There were few donors, and this limited the genetic and exposure-history diversity represented.

There are 15 residues in the CDR3. CDR1 and CDR2 (germline): MDHEN, SYDVKM. With 3 bases clipped from V and 6 bases from J, the junction kept 2 bases outside the gene matches. V is TRBV28 and J is TRBJ2-2, with 12 bases lining up with TRBD2. The sequenced sample consisted of memory CD4+ T cells sorted from blood. Subset reported: CD45RA-negative fraction. The TCR sequence derives from a young man in good health. For the CDR3, the DNA is TGTGCCAGCAGTTTTCTAGCGGGAGGGCCCGGGGAGCTGTTTTTT. Translation gives CASSFLAGGPGELFF.